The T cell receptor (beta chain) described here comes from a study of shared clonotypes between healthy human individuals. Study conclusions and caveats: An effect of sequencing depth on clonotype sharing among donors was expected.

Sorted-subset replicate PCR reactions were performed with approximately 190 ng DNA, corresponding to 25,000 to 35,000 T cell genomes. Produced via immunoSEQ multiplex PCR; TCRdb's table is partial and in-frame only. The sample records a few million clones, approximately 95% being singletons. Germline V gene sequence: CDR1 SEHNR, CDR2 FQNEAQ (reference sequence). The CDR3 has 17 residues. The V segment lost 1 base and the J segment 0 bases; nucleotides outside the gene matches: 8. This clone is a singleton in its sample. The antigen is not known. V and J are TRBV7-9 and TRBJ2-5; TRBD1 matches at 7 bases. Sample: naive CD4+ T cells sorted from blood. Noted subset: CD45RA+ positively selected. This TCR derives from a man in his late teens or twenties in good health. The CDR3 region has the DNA TGTGCCAGCAGCTTAGGTAGTGGGGACAGCTACCAAGAGACCCAGTACTTC. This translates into CASSLGSGDSYQETQYF.